This paragraph reports one TCR beta chain. The repertoire was sequenced with immunoSEQ multiplex PCR; TCRdb's copy has only in-frame clones and lacks some. The repertoire consists of more than 100,000 clones, with less than 90% occurring once and the leading ten covering approximately 1.5%. The germline V and J ends were trimmed by 4 bases and 0 bases, with 9 bases remaining between them. The CDR3 contains 15 residues. Germline V lookup: CDR1 LGHDT, CDR2 YNNKEL (reference sequence). This sample stems from a study of blood T cell repertoires in COVID-19. The sequence was collected from a man aged 55-75 years with acute or convalescent COVID-19. The V gene is TRBV3-1 (or the pseudogene TRBV3-2), the J gene TRBJ2-2, with D tentatively TRBD1 (5 bases). Sequences were obtained from peripheral blood. Here the CDR3 DNA reads TGTGCCAGCAGCCCAGGGCAGGCGAACACCGGGGAGCTGTTTTTT. It yields the protein CASSPGQANTGELFF.